The TCR beta chain under discussion was sequenced for a study of human T cells and chemical hapten exposure. The wider study: The use of 2% DPC on around 2 cm by around 2 cm of upper inner arm skin constituted sensitization.

Sample time point: pre-sensitization, week 0. Described treatment: therapeutic diphenylcyclopropenone sensitization with weekly scalp DPC. TCRdb re-derived calls from the RACE reads in MiXCR, one entry per CDR3 protein. The data contain 300,000 to 450,000 distinct CDR3 sequences, about 5.1% of them singletons. Per the germline V gene, CDR1 is GTSNPN and CDR2 is SVGIG (reference sequence). The CDR3 loop spans 16 amino acids. V was pared by 1 base and J by 3 bases, with 9 bases of the junction left unmatched. This clonotype was found a few times. The sequence derives from a woman aged 45-59 years with alopecia areata. Some clones in this sample may be carry-over from other donors' samples. The chain employs TRBV30 and TRBJ1-1; 9 positions match TRBD1. The sample consisted of whole blood, taken in connection with sensitization to the hapten diphenylcyclopropenone (DPC). The CDR3 reads CAWSARDRARDTEAFF. The DNA of the CDR3 is TGTGCCTGGAGTGCCCGGGACAGGGCAAGGGACACTGAAGCTTTCTTT.